One and the same sample provided the 21 T cell receptor beta chains below, sequenced in a study of CD8+ T cells in alopecia areata. Treatment described: oral pan-JAK inhibitor, 5-10 mg twice daily. The authors extracted RNA and reverse transcribed it into cDNA as the sequencing template. Method: immunoSEQ multiplex PCR; TCRdb's copy keeps in-frame clones and lacks some. Here the sample spans 200,000 to 250,000 clones, around two fifths being singletons. This specimen was CD4+ T cells sorted from blood, taken between weeks 30 and 35, from a patient treated with tofacitinib. Source of these receptors: a human donor with alopecia areata.

The rearrangement uses TRBV27 and TRBJ2-2, with D hard to call. Trimming removed 0 bases at V and 3 bases at J, with 5 bases between. The CDR3 has 14 residues. Per the germline V gene, CDR1 is MNHEY and CDR2 is SMNVEV (reference sequence). The CDR3 protein is CASSLSIDTGELFF. CDR3 nucleotide sequence: TGTGCCAGCAGTTTATCGATAGACACCGGGGAGCTGTTTTTT.

The table lists this clone with a few counts. This sample also contains other DNA sequences that code for the same CDR3. The DNA for the CDR3 is TGCAGCGTTGAACAGTATGGCTACACCTTC. It encodes CSVEQYGYTF. The rearrangement links TRBV29-1 to TRBJ1-2, with D unresolved. V dropped 2 bases and J dropped 5 bases, with 3 bases sitting between them. The germline V gene encodes CDR1 SQVTM and CDR2 ANQGSEA. The CDR3 has 10 residues.

This clone showed up just a few times. CDR3 DNA sequence: TGTGCCATCAGTGAGTGGGCAGATCGCGGCTACACCTTC. Its protein product is CAISEWADRGYTF. V gene TRBV10-3 combines with J gene TRBJ1-2; D gene ambiguous. This CDR3 is built from 13 residues. V was shortened by 1 base and J by 8 bases, with 11 bases between the two germline ends. Germline V lookup: CDR1 ENHRY, CDR2 SYGVKD.

With respect to this clone: The sample carries other DNA sequences with the same CDR3. The J gene is TRBJ2-3, the V gene TRBV5-1; D is possibly TRBD1 (5 bases). Germline V gene sequence: CDR1 SGHRS, CDR2 YFSETQ. CDR3 length equals 14 residues. V was trimmed by 0 bases and J by 4 bases, leaving 9 bases between them. DNA of the CDR3: TGCGCCAGCAGCTTGGAAGGGGCCCCAGATACGCAGTATTTT. Translation: CASSLEGAPDTQYF.

This sequence joins TRBV7-9 and TRBJ2-3; TRBD1 matches 10 bases. CDR1 and CDR2 (germline): SEHNR, FQNEAQ (reference sequence). After removal of 4 bases from V and 4 bases from J, the junction contained 5 bases not matched to a gene. The CDR3 sequence is 15 residues long. The CDR3, as DNA: TGTGCCAGCAGCTCCCTGGGGACAGGGGCAGATACGCAGTATTTT. Translation: CASSSLGTGADTQYF.

On this clone itself: Other DNA sequences in the sample encode the same CDR3. The chain is built from TRBV5-4 and TRBJ2-5; D ambiguous. The CDR3 runs 13 residues. The germline V gene has CDR1 SGHNT and CDR2 YYREEE (reference sequence). V dropped 0 bases and J dropped 5 bases, with 8 bases sitting between them. CDR3 nucleotides: TGTGCCAGCAGCTTGGAAGATCGGGAGACCCAGTACTTC. It yields the protein CASSLEDRETQYF.

This clone has a handful of counts. The CDR3, as DNA: TGTGCCAGCAGTCGGACTAGCGGACCTCAAGAGACCCAGTACTTC. Translated: CASSRTSGPQETQYF. V gene TRBV6-5 combines with J gene TRBJ2-5; 10 nucleotides agree with TRBD2. The germline gives CDR1 MNHEY, CDR2 SVGAGI. The junction had 5 bases not matched to a gene; V was cut back by 5 bases and J by 2 bases. The length of the CDR3 is 15 residues.

This chain connects TRBV30 to TRBJ2-7; maybe TRBD1 (7 bases). The CDR3 runs to 15 residues. V lost 1 base to trimming and J lost 1 base, with 14 bases between them. Germline V gene lookup returns CDR1 GTSNPN and CDR2 SVGIG (reference sequence). CDR3 protein: CAWSGGRDSSYEQYF. The CDR3 region has the DNA TGTGCCTGGAGTGGGGGGCGGGACAGTTCCTACGAGCAGTACTTC.

V is TRBV5-1 and J is TRBJ2-3, with 9 bases identical to TRBD1. CDR1 is SGHRS and CDR2 is YFSETQ in the germline V gene. With 5 bases clipped from V and 6 bases from J, the junction kept 7 bases outside the gene matches. The CDR3 consists of 14 residues. CDR3 sequence: CASSTGGAGDTQYF. The CDR3 coding sequence is TGCGCCAGCAGTACAGGGGGCGCAGGGGATACGCAGTATTTT.

The chain carries TRBV30 and TRBJ2-3; perhaps TRBD2 as D (5 bases). Trimming stripped 1 base from V and 3 bases from J, with 5 bases between. The CDR3 totals 12 residues. Per the germline V gene, CDR1 is GTSNPN and CDR2 is SVGIG (reference sequence). This CDR3 is CAWSGTTDTQYF. In DNA, the CDR3 is TGTGCCTGGAGTGGGACTACAGATACGCAGTATTTT.

The chain's CDR3 is CASSLSFSQETQYF. Written as DNA, the CDR3 is TGCGCCAGCAGCTTGTCCTTTAGTCAAGAGACCCAGTACTTC. The chain links TRBV5-1 to TRBJ2-5, with D uncertain. Trimming removed 1 base from V and 2 bases from J, with 9 bases in between. Germline lookup yields CDR1 SGHRS and CDR2 YFSETQ. CDR3 length equals 14 residues.

This clone was seen a few times. The chain couples TRBV9 to TRBJ1-4, with D possibly matching TRBD1 (6 bases). This CDR3 contains 17 residues. Germline CDR1 reads SGDLS; CDR2 reads YYNGEE. V dropped 1 base and J dropped 7 bases, with 20 bases sitting between them. CDR3 protein: CASSVTPSAGGGEKLFF. As DNA, the CDR3 is TGTGCCAGCAGCGTAACCCCCTCGGCGGGGGGCGGTGAAAAACTGTTTTTT.

The chain's CDR3 is CSVDWQLPTGELFF. The CDR3 nucleotides are TGCAGCGTTGATTGGCAGCTACCTACCGGGGAGCTGTTTTTT. The J gene is TRBJ2-2, the V gene TRBV29-1, with D uncertain. In germline, CDR1 is SQVTM, CDR2 ANQGSEA. CDR3 length: 14 residues. V shed 3 bases and J shed 5 bases, with 13 bases lying between them.

This clone was counted only a few times. J is TRBJ2-3 and V is TRBV18; D is unclear. This CDR3 comprises 12 residues. Germline V gene lookup returns CDR1 KGHSH and CDR2 LQKENI. Trimming pared 0 bases from V and 5 bases from J, leaving 3 bases between. The CDR3 DNA sequence: TGTGCCAGCTCACCACCGCGAGATACGCAGTATTTT. It encodes CASSPPRDTQYF.

V is TRBV15 and J is TRBJ1-2; D is ambiguous. Germline lookup yields CDR1 LNHNV and CDR2 YYDKDF (reference sequence). The V end lost 0 bases, the J end lost 4 bases, and 15 bases lay between the germline ends. The CDR3 is 16 residues long. The CDR3: CATSRDRSQQSYGYTF. CDR3 sequence (DNA): TGTGCCACCAGCAGAGATAGGTCACAGCAAAGCTATGGCTACACCTTC.

The J gene is TRBJ1-5, the V gene TRBV6-6, with D possibly being TRBD1 (5 bases). The V and J ends lost 2 bases and 5 bases respectively, with 10 bases between them. The CDR3 runs 14 residues. The germline CDR1 and CDR2 sequences are MNHNY and SVGAGI (reference sequence). CDR3 region: CASSYGARDQPQHF. CDR3 nucleotides: TGTGCCAGCAGTTACGGGGCCCGCGATCAGCCCCAGCATTTT.

V is TRBV6-1 and J is TRBJ1-1, with D maybe TRBD1 (6 bases). The CDR3 loop spans 13 amino acids. Trimming shortened V by 6 bases and J by 4 bases, and 12 bases separated the two germline ends. Germline loops: CDR1 MNHNS, CDR2 SASEGT. CDR3 nucleotides: TGTGCCAGCAGAGGACAGATGACCACTGAAGCTTTCTTT. As protein: CASRGQMTTEAFF.

The chain joins TRBV2 to TRBJ2-1, with D maybe TRBD2 (5 bases). V lost 8 bases, J lost 5 bases, and 16 bases lay in between. The CDR3 loop spans 14 amino acids. Per germline, CDR1 SNHLY and CDR2 FYNNEI. The CDR3 nucleotides read TGTGCCAGCTCACTAACCGCGGGCCACAATGAGCAGTTCTTC. This codes for CASSLTAGHNEQFF.

Concerning this clone: A read error may account for a junction end that differs from germline. The chain combines TRBV7-7 with TRBJ2-1; D remains ambiguous. The V gene's germline CDR1 is SSHAT and CDR2 FNYEAQ (reference sequence). This CDR3 is 16 amino acids long. In nucleotides, the CDR3 is TGTGCTAGCAGCTCCACCGGTCAGACACCTAGAGATGAGCAGTTCTTC. Translating gives CASSSTGQTPRDEQFF.

The chain recombines TRBV4-1 with TRBJ2-7, with D maybe TRBD1 (6 bases). CDR3 length: 15 residues. V was cut by 0 bases and J by 4 bases, with 13 bases left in between. CDR1 and CDR2 (germline): MGHRA, YSYEKL. The CDR3 region is CASSQEMNRAYEQYF. DNA of the CDR3: TGCGCCAGCAGCCAAGAGATGAACAGGGCGTACGAGCAGTACTTC.

This clone was recorded a few times. This rearrangement joins TRBV2 to TRBJ2-7, with D hard to call. The CDR3 has 14 residues. CDR1 and CDR2 (germline): SNHLY, FYNNEI. V lost 5 bases and J 3 bases, leaving 14 bases between the germline ends. The CDR3 loop reads CASSRISAFYEQYF. As DNA, the CDR3 is TGTGCCAGCAGTAGAATATCAGCTTTCTACGAGCAGTACTTC.